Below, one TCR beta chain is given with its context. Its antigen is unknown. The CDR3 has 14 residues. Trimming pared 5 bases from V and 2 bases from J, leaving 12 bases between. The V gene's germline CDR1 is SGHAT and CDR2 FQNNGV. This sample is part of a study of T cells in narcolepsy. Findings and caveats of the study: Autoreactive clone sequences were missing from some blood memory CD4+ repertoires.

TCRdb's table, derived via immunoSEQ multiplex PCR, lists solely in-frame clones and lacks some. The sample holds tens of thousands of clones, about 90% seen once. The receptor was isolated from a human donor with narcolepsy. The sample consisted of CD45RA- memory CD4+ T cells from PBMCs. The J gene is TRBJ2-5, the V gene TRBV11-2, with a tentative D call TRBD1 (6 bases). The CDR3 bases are TGTGCCAGCAGCCTAGGACAGAAGCAAGAGACCCAGTACTTC. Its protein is CASSLGQKQETQYF.